The 32 T cell receptor beta chains listed next were all sequenced from one sample in a study of blood T cell repertoires in COVID-19. Sequencing used immunoSEQ multiplex PCR; TCRdb keeps in-frame clones, though not all of them. The sample holds fewer than 400,000 clones, around 85% seen once. The material sequenced was peripheral blood. These receptors originate from a woman under 30 with acute or convalescent COVID-19.

This chain connects TRBV28 to TRBJ2-3; D may be TRBD2 (6 bases). The V gene's germline CDR1 is MDHEN and CDR2 SYDVKM. CDR3 length: 15 residues. The V gene lost 7 bases and the J gene lost 0 bases, with 14 bases spanning the gap. CDR3 bases: TGTGCCAGCACCCTAATGCGGGGAAGCACAGATACGCAGTATTTT. It yields the protein CASTLMRGSTDTQYF.

The V call is TRBV5-6, the J call TRBJ2-7; TRBD1 might be the D (6 bases). This CDR3 spans 14 amino acids. Trimming pared 2 bases from V and 8 bases from J, leaving 17 bases between. Germline V gives CDR1 SGHDT, CDR2 YYEEEE. The CDR3 protein is CASSLQGLGLQQYF. CDR3 DNA sequence: TGTGCCAGCAGCTTACAGGGTTTAGGTTTGCAGCAGTACTTC.

CDR3 nucleotides: TGTGCCAGCAGCGTAGCTCAGGGACAGGGGGTGACTGAAGCTTTCTTT. It translates to CASSVAQGQGVTEAFF. The gene calls are TRBV9 and TRBJ1-1; 11 bases fit TRBD1. With V trimmed by 0 bases and J by 5 bases, 6 bases remained unmatched. The CDR3 has 16 residues. Germline V CDR1 and CDR2: SGDLS, YYNGEE.

The V and J genes are TRBV19 and TRBJ1-2, with 10 positions matching TRBD1. Germline CDR1 LNHDA, CDR2 SQIVND (reference sequence). V shed 7 bases and J 4 bases; nucleotides not matched to a gene: 6. This CDR3 has 14 amino acids. The CDR3, as DNA: TGTGCCAGTACGGGACAGGGGCGATTCTATGGCTACACCTTC. It translates to CASTGQGRFYGYTF.

The chain uses TRBV5-1 and TRBJ2-5; the match to TRBD2 covers 8 bases. There are 14 residues in the CDR3. After removal of 3 bases from V and 1 base from J, the junction contained 2 bases not matched to a gene. The germline V gene has CDR1 SGHRS and CDR2 YFSETQ. CDR3 region: CASSWGLGQETQYF. CDR3 DNA: TGCGCCAGCAGCTGGGGACTAGGCCAAGAGACCCAGTACTTC.

The chain couples TRBV19 to TRBJ1-5; D is unresolved. There are 14 residues in the CDR3. V was clipped by 7 bases and J by 0 bases, with 10 bases between them. CDR1 and CDR2 from the germline V gene are LNHDA and SQIVND (reference sequence). CDR3 protein: CASTFGDSNQPQHF. In DNA form, the CDR3 reads TGTGCCAGTACTTTCGGGGATAGCAATCAGCCCCAGCATTTT.

The chain recombines TRBV4-1 with TRBJ1-1; a weak D match, TRBD1 (6 bases). V lost 2 bases to trimming and J lost 6 bases, with 13 bases between them. The CDR3 sequence is 14 residues long. Germline V gene data show CDR1 as MGHRA and CDR2 as YSYEKL. The CDR3: CASSQLREGAEAFF. The CDR3 DNA is TGCGCCAGCAGCCAACTAAGAGAGGGGGCTGAAGCTTTCTTT.

The chain combines TRBV5-6 with TRBJ2-1, with 12 bases matching TRBD1. The CDR3 has 16 residues. The germline gives CDR1 SGHDT, CDR2 YYEEEE. J gave up 8 bases and V 4 bases, and 10 bases lay outside the gene matches. CDR3 sequence: CASSTGTGGSSDEQFF. In DNA, the CDR3 is TGTGCCAGCAGCACCGGGACAGGGGGCAGCAGCGATGAGCAGTTCTTC. Using reference TRBV5-6 and TRBJ2-1 for the parts outside the CDR3, the full variable domain is DAGVTQSPTHLIKTRGQQVTLRCSPKSGHDTVSWYQQALGQGPQFIFQYYEEEERQRGNFPDRFSGHQFPNYSSELNVNALLLGDSALYLCASSTGTGGSSDEQFFGPGTRLTVL.

This clone was counted only a few times. The chain combines TRBV6-5 with TRBJ1-2; D gene unclear. The CDR3 has 14 residues. Germline V gene lookup returns CDR1 MNHEY and CDR2 SVGAGI. Trimming removed 0 bases at V and 5 bases at J, with 10 bases between. CDR3 region: CASSYSKGGYGYTF. The DNA of the CDR3 is TGTGCCAGCAGTTACTCGAAAGGCGGGTATGGCTACACCTTC.

The chain couples TRBV24-1 to TRBJ1-1; D is possibly TRBD1 (5 bases). The CDR3 is made up of 14 amino acids. Germline V lookup: CDR1 KGHDR, CDR2 SFDVKD. Trimming took 9 bases from V and 0 from J, leaving 13 bases between them. The CDR3 nucleotides read TGTGCCACCGTAGGCGGGGCCGTGAACACTGAAGCTTTCTTT. It is translated as CATVGGAVNTEAFF.

This rearrangement joins TRBV5-1 to TRBJ2-5; TRBD1 matches 10 bases. The CDR3 length is 14 residues. Trimming cost V 5 bases and J 3 bases; bases outside gene matches: 4. CDR1 SGHRS and CDR2 YFSETQ come from the germline V gene. CDR3 bases: TGCGCCAGCAGGTCCGGGACAGGGGAAGAGACCCAGTACTTC. It specifies CASRSGTGEETQYF.

The chain uses TRBV19 and TRBJ1-2; 8 nucleotides align to TRBD1. This CDR3 spans 15 amino acids. The junction had 13 bases not matched to a gene; V was cut back by 7 bases and J by 6 bases. Germline values: CDR1 LNHDA, CDR2 SQIVND (reference sequence). CDR3 in DNA: TGTGCCAGTACCCAGACGGACAGGGAGTTAGATGGCTACACCTTC. Translation: CASTQTDRELDGYTF.

A single count supports this clone. This chain uses TRBV3-1 (or the pseudogene TRBV3-2) with TRBJ1-1; D perhaps matches TRBD1 (5 bases). This CDR3 has 14 amino acids. Trimming left V 8 bases short and J 0 bases short, with 13 bases between. CDR1 LGHDT and CDR2 YNNKEL come from the germline V gene (reference sequence). This CDR3 reads CASGTRTMNTEAFF. In nucleotides, the CDR3 is TGTGCCAGCGGGACTCGTACCATGAACACTGAAGCTTTCTTT.

CDR3 region: CASSIQGAGEKLFF. In nucleotides, the CDR3 is TGTGCCAGTAGTATCCAGGGGGCGGGCGAAAAACTGTTTTTT. This chain links TRBV19 with TRBJ1-4; 8 positions agree with TRBD1. Germline CDR1 and CDR2: LNHDA and SQIVND (reference sequence). The CDR3 length is 14 residues. V dropped 3 bases and J dropped 8; count of bases not matched to a gene: 5.

This chain links TRBV2 with TRBJ1-5; D not certain. The length of the CDR3 is 14 residues. Per germline, CDR1 SNHLY and CDR2 FYNNEI. V was shortened by 4 bases and J by 2 bases, with 9 bases between the two germline ends. This CDR3 reads CASSAPGGNQPQHF. In DNA, the CDR3 is TGTGCCAGCAGTGCCCCCGGTGGCAATCAGCCCCAGCATTTT.

This clone has a single count. This chain joins TRBV29-1 and TRBJ2-4; 10 bases align to TRBD2. CDR1 and CDR2 from the germline V gene are SQVTM and ANQGSEA. Germline trimming cut 7 bases from V and 1 base from J; bases unmatched to any gene: 13. The CDR3 spans 17 residues. The CDR3 DNA is TGCAGCGCTCTACGGGTTGGACTAGCGGACGCCAAAAACATTCAGTACTTC. Translation gives CSALRVGLADAKNIQYF.

The chain uses TRBV19 and TRBJ2-7, with 10 bases fitting TRBD1. The CDR3 consists of 14 residues. J lost 5 bases, V lost 7 bases, and 8 bases had no gene match. Germline-derived CDR1 and CDR2 are LNHDA and SQIVND (reference sequence). The CDR3: CASNPGQGIHEQYF. Written as DNA, the CDR3 is TGTGCCAGTAACCCGGGACAGGGGATCCACGAGCAGTACTTC. The complete variable domain, with remaining parts taken from reference TRBV19 and TRBJ2-7, reads DGGITQSPKYLFRKEGQNVTLSCEQNLNHDAMYWYRQDPGQGLRLIYYSQIVNDFQKGDIAEGYSVSREKKESFPLTVTSAQKNPTAFYLCASNPGQGIHEQYFGPGTRLTVT.

The chain couples TRBV19 to TRBJ1-1; 8 bases are shared with TRBD1. The ends lost 7 bases at V and 1 base at J; junction bases unmatched: 5. Germline values: CDR1 LNHDA, CDR2 SQIVND (reference sequence). The CDR3 length is 14 residues. The CDR3: CASTRTGTNTEAFF. DNA of the CDR3: TGTGCCAGTACCCGGACAGGGACGAACACTGAAGCTTTCTTT.

The chain joins TRBV11-2 to TRBJ2-1; a possible D gene is TRBD2 (6 bases). In germline, CDR1 is SGHAT, CDR2 FQNNGV. The CDR3 consists of 14 residues. Trimming cost V 5 bases and J 15 bases, with 23 bases left between them. The chain's CDR3 is CASSPSGPRREAFF. The CDR3, as DNA: TGTGCCAGCAGCCCATCCGGGCCCCGCAGGGAGGCGTTCTTC.

V and J are TRBV7-7 and TRBJ2-2, with 11 bases matching TRBD2. Germline assignment: CDR1 SSHAT and CDR2 FNYEAQ (reference sequence). With V trimmed by 5 bases and J by 5 bases, 13 bases remained unmatched. The CDR3 length is 18 residues. The CDR3 nucleotides read TGTGCCAGCAGCCCAGTTACCGGGACTAGCGGCCGGACCGGGGAGCTGTTTTTT. It codes for CASSPVTGTSGRTGELFF. The whole variable domain, filled in from reference TRBV7-7 and TRBJ2-2, reads GAGVSQSPRYKVTKRGQDVTLRCDPISSHATLYWYQQALGQGPEFLTYFNYEAQPDKSGLPSDRFSAERPEGSISTLTIQRTEQRDSAMYRCASSPVTGTSGRTGELFFGEGSRLTVL.

The chain combines TRBV7-3 with TRBJ2-3; possible D gene TRBD1, 5 bases. The CDR3 sequence is 14 residues long. With 1 base removed from V and 4 bases from J, the gap between germline ends came to 9 bases. Per germline, CDR1 SGHTA and CDR2 FQGTGA. CDR3 in DNA: TGTGCCAGCAGCTTAAGGGGCCCGGCAGATACGCAGTATTTT. It encodes CASSLRGPADTQYF.

The sample holds one count of this clone. This rearrangement joins TRBV5-1 to TRBJ2-1; 9 bases align to TRBD2. The CDR3 spans 15 residues. V lost 2 bases, J lost 7 bases, and 7 bases stayed unmatched. Per germline, CDR1 SGHRS and CDR2 YFSETQ. CDR3 loop: CASSFAASGKNEQFF. The CDR3 DNA reads as TGCGCCAGCAGCTTCGCGGCTAGCGGGAAAAATGAGCAGTTCTTC. Complete variable domain (other parts from reference TRBV5-1 and TRBJ2-1): KAGVTQTPRYLIKTRGQQVTLSCSPISGHRSVSWYQQTPGQGLQFLFEYFSETQRNKGNFPGRFSGRQFSNSRSEMNVSTLELGDSALYLCASSFAASGKNEQFFGPGTRLTVL.

The chain carries TRBV7-9 and TRBJ1-1, with 8 bases identical to TRBD1. Trimming cost V 3 bases and J 4 bases; bases outside gene matches: 4. Germline lookup yields CDR1 SEHNR and CDR2 FQNEAQ (reference sequence). The CDR3 sequence is 14 residues long. The CDR3 region is CASSFPTGGTEAFF. In nucleotides, the CDR3 is TGTGCCAGCAGCTTCCCCACAGGGGGCACTGAAGCTTTCTTT.

J is TRBJ2-1 and V is TRBV2; 13 nucleotides agree with TRBD2. V lost 5 bases and J lost 7; bases outside the gene matches: 8. This CDR3 has 16 amino acids. Germline V gives CDR1 SNHLY, CDR2 FYNNEI. The CDR3 DNA reads TGTGCCAGCAGTCGAACTAGCGGGGGGGCTTGGAATGAGCAGTTCTTC. Its translation: CASSRTSGGAWNEQFF.

This sequence joins TRBV7-9 and TRBJ2-7; 8 nucleotides line up with TRBD1. In germline, CDR1 is SEHNR, CDR2 FQNEAQ (reference sequence). CDR3 size: 15 residues. V shed 5 bases and J 0 bases; nucleotides not matched to a gene: 6. CDR3 loop: CASSEGTGSSYEQYF. CDR3 in DNA: TGTGCCAGCAGCGAAGGGACAGGTAGCTCCTACGAGCAGTACTTC.

The chain couples TRBV6-5 to TRBJ1-6; D unresolved. CDR3 length: 12 residues. CDR1 and CDR2 (germline): MNHEY, SVGAGI. Trimming removed 6 bases from V and 9 bases from J, with 9 bases in between. CDR3 in amino acids: CASSLGASPLHF. Written as DNA, the CDR3 is TGTGCCAGCAGCCTCGGAGCTTCACCCCTCCACTTT.

The chain links TRBV27 to TRBJ1-2; tentative D call: TRBD1 (5 bases). V lost 2 bases and J lost 0, with 13 bases in between. Germline V gene lookup returns CDR1 MNHEY and CDR2 SMNVEV (reference sequence). CDR3 length: 16 amino acids. The CDR3 here is CASSLRSRETNYGYTF. The DNA for the CDR3 is TGTGCCAGCAGTTTAAGGTCCAGGGAAACTAACTATGGCTACACCTTC.

This clone occurred a few times. The V and J genes are TRBV29-1 and TRBJ2-3; D may be TRBD1 (6 bases). The CDR3 contains 15 residues. Trimming shortened V by 1 base and J by 0 bases, and 11 bases separated the two germline ends. CDR1 and CDR2 from the germline V gene are SQVTM and ANQGSEA. The CDR3 sequence is CSVEGVQGSTDTQYF. Written as DNA, the CDR3 is TGCAGCGTTGAAGGCGTACAGGGTAGCACAGATACGCAGTATTTT.

The V and J genes are TRBV21-1 and TRBJ1-4; the tabulated D call, TRBD1, remains unverified against the DNA. TRBV21-1 is annotated as a pseudogene. This CDR3 contains 16 residues. The CDR3 loop is CASSKRPGQGGEKLFF. In DNA form, the CDR3 reads TGTGCCAGCAGCAAGAGACCGGGACAGGGGGGGGAAAAACTGTTTTTT.

The chain is built from TRBV29-1 and TRBJ1-1, with 7 nucleotides matching TRBD1. V gave up 5 bases and J gave up 4 bases; unmatched junction bases: 7. Germline-derived CDR1 and CDR2 are SQVTM and ANQGSEA. The CDR3 consists of 13 residues. This chain's CDR3 is CSVQTGQATEAFF. DNA for the CDR3: TGCAGCGTTCAGACAGGGCAAGCCACTGAAGCTTTCTTT.

In nucleotides, the CDR3 is TGCAGCGTTGATAGCGGCTACGAGCAGTACTTC. Translating it yields CSVDSGYEQYF. This chain joins TRBV29-1 and TRBJ2-7; tentative D call: TRBD2 (6 bases). Germline CDR1 SQVTM, CDR2 ANQGSEA. The CDR3 is 11 amino acids. V was trimmed by 3 bases and J by 3 bases, leaving 6 bases between them.

This clone appeared a single time. This chain joins TRBV20-1 and TRBJ1-2; D unresolved. Germline CDR1 reads DFQATT; CDR2 reads SNEGSKA (reference sequence). This CDR3 comprises 12 residues. The ends were cut back, 3 bases at V and 4 bases at J, with 9 bases in the middle. CDR3 sequence reads: CSASPRPYGYTF. DNA of the CDR3: TGCAGTGCTAGTCCCAGGCCCTATGGCTACACCTTC.